The 17 T cell receptor beta chains below all came from one sample that was sequenced in a study of long-term antiretroviral therapy in people with HIV. Version v3.0 of the immunoSEQ assay ran at survey level. The assay was immunoSEQ multiplex PCR, and TCRdb's table has in-frame clones only and misses some. This sample has 45,000 to 50,000 clones; about 86% occur once, and the top ten carry roughly 3.2%. The starting material was unsorted PBMCs, obtained 0.8 years after starting antiretroviral therapy. The origin of the receptors is a woman between 18 and 30 years old with HIV.

V gene TRBV5-1 combines with J gene TRBJ2-7; D ambiguous. Trimming cost V 2 bases and J 2 bases, with 14 bases left between them. CDR1 is SGHRS, CDR2 YFSETQ, per germline. The CDR3 length is 15 residues. The CDR3 nucleotides are TGCGCCAGCAGCTTTCGGATAGGACCACCCTACGAGCAGTACTTC. This codes for CASSFRIGPPYEQYF.

The V call is TRBV28, the J call TRBJ2-2; TRBD2 might be the D (5 bases). Trimming shortened V by 1 base and J by 13 bases, and 16 bases separated the two germline ends. CDR1 is MDHEN, CDR2 SYDVKM, per germline. This CDR3 is built from 14 residues. The CDR3: CASSLSRTGGGLFF. The CDR3 DNA sequence: TGTGCCAGCAGTTTATCCCGTACCGGCGGAGGGCTGTTTTTT.

The chain couples TRBV27 to TRBJ2-2, with TRBD1 identical over 7 bases. The CDR3 totals 15 residues. The germline gives CDR1 MNHEY, CDR2 SMNVEV (reference sequence). Trimming removed 4 bases from V and 5 bases from J; junction bases left unmatched: 7. This CDR3 reads CASSWDSPATGELFF. CDR3 sequence (DNA): TGTGCCAGCAGTTGGGACAGTCCCGCTACCGGGGAGCTGTTTTTT.

This clone was seen a handful of times. The J gene is TRBJ1-2, the V gene TRBV6-5; D is unresolved. Germline V lookup: CDR1 MNHEY, CDR2 SVGAGI. The CDR3 spans 12 residues. The V gene lost 10 bases and the J gene lost 10 bases, with 19 bases spanning the gap. CDR3 nucleotides: TGTGCCACCCTTCTCGGGAGGCACTTCTACACCTTC. Protein product: CATLLGRHFYTF.

The rearrangement joins TRBV10-3 to TRBJ2-7; 16 bases are a match to TRBD2. The CDR3 is 17 amino acids. Per germline, CDR1 ENHRY and CDR2 SYGVKD. The V gene end was trimmed by 6 bases and the J gene end by 6 bases; junction bases not matched to a gene: 11. The CDR3 DNA is TGTGCCATCAGGGGGGGACTAGCGGGAGGGAGGGGCGGCGAGCAGTACTTC. Translating gives CAIRGGLAGGRGGEQYF.

This chain joins TRBV9 and TRBJ2-7; TRBD1 agrees at 8 bases. Trimming at V came to 1 base and at J to 5 bases, leaving 11 bases not matched to a gene. CDR3 length equals 16 residues. Germline CDR1 reads SGDLS; CDR2 reads YYNGEE. The CDR3 nucleotides read TGTGCCAGCAGCGTAAGTCTGCGCAGGGGGCTCAACGAGCAGTACTTC. It is translated as CASSVSLRRGLNEQYF. Filled out from reference TRBV9 and TRBJ2-7, the complete variable domain reads DSGVTQTPKHLITATGQRVTLRCSPRSGDLSVYWYQQSLDQGLQFLIQYYNGEERAKGNILERFSAQQFPDLHSELNLSSLELGDSALYFCASSVSLRRGLNEQYFGPGTRLTVT.

This sequence joins TRBV7-8 and TRBJ2-1; D remains unclear. Germline loops: CDR1 SGHVS, CDR2 FQNEAQ. With 4 bases removed from V and 4 bases from J, the gap between germline ends came to 5 bases. The CDR3 covers 12 residues. The CDR3 DNA sequence: TGTGCCAGCAGCTACAGTTACAATGAGCAGTTCTTC. This gives the protein CASSYSYNEQFF.

This clone was detected only once. The V call is TRBV6-4, the J call TRBJ2-1; TRBD2 agrees at 16 bases. Germline CDR1 is MRHNA and CDR2 is SNTAGT. With V trimmed by 6 bases and J by 8 bases, 4 bases remained unmatched. This CDR3 has 15 residues. The CDR3 region is CASSPGLAGGHEQFF. In DNA form, the CDR3 reads TGTGCCAGCAGCCCGGGACTAGCGGGAGGGCATGAGCAGTTCTTC.

V usage is TRBV27 and J usage is TRBJ2-5, with D maybe TRBD2 (6 bases). The germline V gene encodes CDR1 MNHEY and CDR2 SMNVEV (reference sequence). This CDR3 spans 13 amino acids. V was trimmed by 3 bases and J by 5 bases, leaving 10 bases between them. In DNA, the CDR3 is TGTGCCAGCAGTTTCGGGGGAGCGGAGACCCAGTACTTC. This gives the protein CASSFGGAETQYF.

The chain combines TRBV29-1 with TRBJ1-5; D is possibly TRBD1 (5 bases). Germline V gene data show CDR1 as SQVTM and CDR2 as ANQGSEA. Trimming shortened V by 3 bases and J by 4 bases, and 13 bases separated the two germline ends. CDR3 length equals 14 residues. The CDR3 DNA follows: TGCAGCGTTGATGGAGGGGCCGGGAATCAGCCCCAGCATTTT. It translates to CSVDGGAGNQPQHF.

This clone occurred a few times. This CDR3 is CASRGSYNEQFF. The CDR3 bases are TGTGCCAGTAGAGGCTCCTACAATGAGCAGTTCTTC. The chain joins TRBV19 to TRBJ2-1; D call uncertain. Germline loops: CDR1 LNHDA, CDR2 SQIVND (reference sequence). Between the trimmed V and J ends, which lost 6 bases and 0 bases, there was a span of 3 bases. The CDR3 spans 12 residues.

The rearrangement joins TRBV7-9 to TRBJ1-4; 11 nucleotides match TRBD1. The germline gives CDR1 SEHNR, CDR2 FQNEAQ (reference sequence). The CDR3 is made up of 19 amino acids. V lost 3 bases, J lost 6 bases, and 15 bases stayed unmatched. CDR3 in amino acids: CASSFSVWTGGVGDEKLFF. The CDR3, as DNA: TGTGCCAGCAGCTTCTCAGTATGGACAGGGGGCGTTGGTGATGAAAAACTGTTTTTT.

About this clone itself: Within the sample, other DNA sequences also encode this same CDR3. The chain links TRBV27 to TRBJ1-3; no reliable D call. V shed 0 bases and J shed 0 bases, with 6 bases lying between them. Germline CDR1 MNHEY, CDR2 SMNVEV (reference sequence). There are 15 residues in the CDR3. CDR3 coding DNA: TGTGCCAGCAGTTTATCCCCTTCCTCTGGAAACACCATATATTTT. As protein: CASSLSPSSGNTIYF.

The J gene is TRBJ2-1, the V gene TRBV7-9, with 15 bases matching TRBD2. The CDR3 sequence is 12 residues long. J lost 15 bases, V lost 8 bases, and 5 bases had no gene match. Germline CDR1 reads SEHNR; CDR2 reads FQNEAQ (reference sequence). In nucleotides, the CDR3 is TGTGCCAGCGCTCCGGGACTAGCGGGAGGGTTCTTC. Encoded protein: CASAPGLAGGFF. Full variable domain (rest looked up from reference TRBV7-9 and TRBJ2-1): DTGVSQNPRHKITKRGQNVTFRCDPISEHNRLYWYRQTLGQGPEFLTYFQNEAQLEKSRLLSDRFSAERPKGSFSTLEIQRTEQGDSAMYLCASAPGLAGGFFGPGTRLTVL.

V gene TRBV11-2 combines with J gene TRBJ2-7; 7 positions match TRBD2. The CDR3 contains 14 residues. V lost 6 bases and J lost 2; bases outside the gene matches: 7. Germline values: CDR1 SGHAT, CDR2 FQNNGV. The DNA of the CDR3 is TGTGCCAGCAGTCCCCCTAGCGGACCCTACGAGCAGTACTTC. It is translated as CASSPPSGPYEQYF. The complete variable domain, with remaining parts taken from reference TRBV11-2 and TRBJ2-7, reads EAGVAQSPRYKIIEKRQSVAFWCNPISGHATLYWYQQILGQGPKLLIQFQNNGVVDDSQLPKDRFSAERLKGVDSTLKIQPAKLEDSAVYLCASSPPSGPYEQYFGPGTRLTVT.

The gene calls are TRBV7-2 and TRBJ2-3; D not resolved. Trimming shortened V by 2 bases and J by 5 bases, and 8 bases separated the two germline ends. CDR3 size: 13 residues. Germline V gives CDR1 SGHTA, CDR2 FQGNSA. The CDR3 sequence: CASSLFVLDTQYF. CDR3 DNA sequence: TGTGCCAGCAGCTTATTTGTACTAGATACGCAGTATTTT.

Here the CDR3 DNA reads TGTGCCAGCAGTCCGGCCCGCTTTCTAACCTACGAGCAGTACTTC. Translated, it gives CASSPARFLTYEQYF. This chain joins TRBV6-5 and TRBJ2-7; D not resolved. V was pared by 5 bases and J by 2 bases, with 16 bases between. The CDR3 has 15 residues. Germline values: CDR1 MNHEY, CDR2 SVGAGI.